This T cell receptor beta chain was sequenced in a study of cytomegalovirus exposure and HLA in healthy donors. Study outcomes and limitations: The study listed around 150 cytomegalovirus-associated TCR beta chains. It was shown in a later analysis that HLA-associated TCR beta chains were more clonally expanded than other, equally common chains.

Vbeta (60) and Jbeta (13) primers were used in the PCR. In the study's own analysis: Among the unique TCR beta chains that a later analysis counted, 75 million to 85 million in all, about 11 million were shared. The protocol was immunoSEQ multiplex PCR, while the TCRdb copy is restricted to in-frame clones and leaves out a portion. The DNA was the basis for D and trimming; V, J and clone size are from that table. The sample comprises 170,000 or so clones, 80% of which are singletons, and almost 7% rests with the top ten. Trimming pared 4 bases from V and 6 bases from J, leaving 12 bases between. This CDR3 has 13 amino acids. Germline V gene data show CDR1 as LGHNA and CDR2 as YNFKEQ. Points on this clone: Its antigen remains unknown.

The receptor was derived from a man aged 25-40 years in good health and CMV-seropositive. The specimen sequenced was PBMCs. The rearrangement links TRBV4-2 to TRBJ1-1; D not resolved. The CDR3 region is CASSPPQSAEAFF. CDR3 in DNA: TGTGCCAGCAGCCCCCCCCAATCGGCTGAAGCTTTCTTT.